One and the same sample provided the 25 T cell receptor beta chains below, sequenced in a study of OX40 agonist ivuxolimab in advanced cancers. Assay used: immunoSEQ multiplex PCR; TCRdb lists only in-frame clones, some missing. This table has 59,000 or so clones, approximately 86% appearing once. Sequenced material: CD4+ or CD8+ T cells sorted from blood, taken in a trial of the OX40 agonist ivuxolimab. The receptor set was obtained from an adult with an advanced solid tumor such as melanoma, head and neck, liver or kidney cancer.

This clone was detected a few times. This chain uses TRBV2 with TRBJ1-1, with TRBD1 identical over 7 bases. The CDR3 runs 16 residues. V was pared by 7 bases and J by 2 bases, with 13 bases of the junction left unmatched. The germline CDR1 and CDR2 sequences are SNHLY and FYNNEI. CDR3 region: CASKERTGGRNTEAFF. The CDR3 nucleotides read TGTGCCAGCAAGGAAAGGACAGGCGGGCGAAACACTGAAGCTTTCTTT.

CDR3: CASSPGRSSGNTIYF. The DNA for the CDR3 is TGCGCCAGCAGCCCTGGACGGAGCTCTGGAAACACCATATATTTT. This chain uses TRBV5-1 with TRBJ1-3; D unresolved. V was clipped by 4 bases and J by 0 bases, with 11 bases between them. The germline CDR1 and CDR2 sequences are SGHRS and YFSETQ. The CDR3 has 15 amino acids.

J is TRBJ1-2 and V is TRBV12-5; D uncertain. V shed 6 bases and J shed 7 bases, with 18 bases lying between them. CDR3 length: 14 residues. Looked up from germline, CDR1 is LGHNT and CDR2 is FRNRAP. This CDR3 is CASGPQGRPGGYTF. In DNA form, the CDR3 reads TGTGCTAGTGGCCCCCAAGGACGCCCGGGTGGCTACACCTTC.

The rearrangement uses TRBV6-1 and TRBJ2-7, with 7 positions matching TRBD1. The CDR3 runs to 13 residues. V shed 7 bases and J 2 bases; nucleotides not matched to a gene: 5. Germline lookup yields CDR1 MNHNS and CDR2 SASEGT. CDR3 sequence reads: CASMGDSTYEQYF. The DNA of the CDR3 is TGTGCCAGCATGGGGGACAGCACCTACGAGCAGTACTTC.

This chain uses TRBV10-2 with TRBJ1-6, with 7 positions matching TRBD1. The length of the CDR3 is 17 residues. Per the germline V gene, CDR1 is WSHSY and CDR2 is SAAADI. With V trimmed by 2 bases and J by 5 bases, 9 bases remained unmatched. For the CDR3, the DNA is TGCGCCAGCAGTGAGCGGGGACAGTGGGGCGATAATTCACCCCTCCACTTT. Amino acid sequence: CASSERGQWGDNSPLHF.

The V call is TRBV18, the J call TRBJ2-3; 11 nucleotides align to TRBD2. The CDR3 is made up of 20 amino acids. V lost 2 bases, J lost 0 bases, and 13 bases stayed unmatched. Germline V gene data show CDR1 as KGHSH and CDR2 as LQKENI. As DNA, the CDR3 is TGTGCCAGCTCACCAATTAATATCCTAGCGGGGGGCCTTAGCACAGATACGCAGTATTTT. It codes for CASSPINILAGGLSTDTQYF.

This clone was detected once. The genes are TRBV4-1 and TRBJ2-7, with 10 nucleotides matching TRBD1. The junction had 10 bases not matched to a gene; V was cut back by 2 bases and J by 9 bases. The V gene's germline CDR1 is MGHRA and CDR2 YSYEKL. The CDR3 contains 15 residues. The CDR3 reads CASSQPGTGDERQYF. The DNA of the CDR3 is TGCGCCAGCAGCCAACCCGGGACAGGGGATGAAAGGCAGTACTTC.

The V and J genes are TRBV10-2 and TRBJ2-3; tentatively, D is TRBD1 (5 bases). V gave up 4 bases and J gave up 7 bases, with 21 bases separating them. The CDR3 extends over 16 amino acids. CDR1 is WSHSY, CDR2 SAAADI, per germline. The CDR3 sequence: CASSVQVTLSRNTQYF. Written as DNA, the CDR3 is TGCGCCAGCAGTGTACAGGTGACACTAAGTAGGAATACGCAGTATTTT.

This chain uses TRBV29-1 with TRBJ1-2; 7 nucleotides align to TRBD1. V lost 5 bases and J lost 1; bases outside the gene matches: 4. The CDR3 runs 13 residues. Germline-derived CDR1 and CDR2 are SQVTM and ANQGSEA. CDR3 loop: CSVTGADNYGYTF. Here the CDR3 DNA reads TGCAGCGTTACAGGGGCCGATAACTATGGCTACACCTTC.

The V call is TRBV5-1, the J call TRBJ2-5; D may be TRBD2 (7 bases). Germline CDR1 is SGHRS and CDR2 is YFSETQ. The CDR3 totals 17 residues. The ends were cut back, 4 bases at V and 5 bases at J, with 24 bases in the middle. The CDR3 region has the DNA TGCGCCAGCAGCGCCCACCGCGACATGGGGGGGCTTGAGACCCAGTACTTC. Residues: CASSAHRDMGGLETQYF.

J is TRBJ2-1 and V is TRBV5-6, with 8 nucleotides matching TRBD1. From germline, CDR1 is SGHDT and CDR2 YYEEEE. V was clipped by 2 bases and J by 0 bases; unmatched bases: 7. The CDR3 runs to 17 residues. The chain's CDR3 is CASSLRTGFTSYNEQFF. The CDR3 DNA follows: TGTGCCAGCAGCTTAAGGACAGGGTTTACCTCCTACAATGAGCAGTTCTTC.

The V and J genes are TRBV6-6 and TRBJ1-1; maybe TRBD1 (5 bases). Germline CDR1 is MNHNY and CDR2 is SVGAGI (reference sequence). The germline V and J ends were trimmed by 6 bases and 10 bases, with 15 bases remaining between them. The CDR3 sequence is 12 residues long. CDR3 amino acids: CASSRTSGAAFF. The CDR3 region has the DNA TGTGCCAGCAGCCGAACGAGTGGGGCAGCTTTCTTT.

The table lists this clone with a count of one. The chain combines TRBV5-8 with TRBJ1-6; D call uncertain. V shed 3 bases and J shed 7 bases, with 8 bases lying between them. Germline CDR1 SGHTS, CDR2 YDEGEE. The CDR3 contains 13 residues. The DNA of the CDR3 is TGTGCCAGCAGCTCGCCTGACAATTCACCCCTCCACTTT. Translation: CASSSPDNSPLHF.

The CDR3 sequence: CSSSGTGDTGELFF. CDR3 sequence (DNA): TGCAGCTCCTCGGGGACAGGGGACACCGGGGAGCTGTTTTTT. The V gene is TRBV29-1, the J gene TRBJ2-2, with 10 bases identical to TRBD1. The V gene end was trimmed by 8 bases and the J gene end by 3 bases; junction bases not matched to a gene: 6. The CDR3 contains 14 residues. Germline V CDR1 and CDR2: SQVTM, ANQGSEA.

The chain recombines TRBV4-1 with TRBJ1-2; 9 bases align to TRBD1. The CDR3 spans 17 residues. In germline, CDR1 is MGHRA, CDR2 YSYEKL. V shed 0 bases and J 7 bases; nucleotides not matched to a gene: 12. The CDR3 is CASSQDSPSGTGFGYTF. The CDR3 DNA reads TGCGCCAGCAGCCAAGACTCTCCGTCCGGGACAGGGTTTGGCTACACCTTC.

The CDR3 nucleotides are TGTGCCAGCAGTTTACCCACAAGGGGGCTCTCTGGAAACACCATATATTTT. Amino acids: CASSLPTRGLSGNTIYF. The V and J genes are TRBV28 and TRBJ1-3, with 7 nucleotides matching TRBD1. V shed 2 bases, J shed 0 bases, and the junction held 7 bases outside the gene matches. Germline CDR1 is MDHEN and CDR2 is SYDVKM. CDR3 length equals 17 residues.

The chain recombines TRBV27 with TRBJ1-4; 11 bases are shared with TRBD1. Trimming cost V 4 bases and J 5 bases; bases outside gene matches: 6. Germline CDR1 is MNHEY and CDR2 is SMNVEV (reference sequence). This CDR3 is built from 16 residues. The CDR3: CASSSAGTGGNEKLFF. In DNA form, the CDR3 reads TGTGCCAGCAGTTCAGCCGGGACAGGGGGGAATGAAAAACTGTTTTTT.

Only one count was recorded for this clone. The CDR3 nucleotides are TGTGCCAGCGGATACAGCTACGAGCAGTACTTC. Its protein product is CASGYSYEQYF. V is TRBV11-2 and J is TRBJ2-7, with D unclear. Germline CDR1 SGHAT, CDR2 FQNNGV. V was pared by 8 bases and J by 3 bases, with 8 bases between. The length of the CDR3 is 11 residues.

Concerning this clone itself: The same CDR3 can be traced to other DNA sequences in this sample. The rearrangement links TRBV11-3 to TRBJ1-2, with 7 nucleotides matching TRBD1. Trimming at V came to 7 bases and at J to 3 bases, leaving 14 bases not matched to a gene. The CDR3 loop spans 16 amino acids. The germline V gene has CDR1 SGHNT and CDR2 YENEEA. CDR3 sequence reads: CASTGGRLGTDYGYTF. The CDR3 DNA sequence: TGTGCCAGCACAGGGGGACGACTAGGCACCGACTATGGCTACACCTTC.

Concerning this clone itself: This sample also contains other DNA sequences that code for the same CDR3. The chain is built from TRBV5-6 and TRBJ2-4; maybe TRBD1 (6 bases). V lost 2 bases to trimming and J lost 5 bases, with 14 bases between them. The CDR3 is 15 amino acids. Germline CDR1 SGHDT, CDR2 YYEEEE. CDR3 protein: CASSFRSQGQNIQYF. The CDR3 nucleotides are TGTGCCAGCAGCTTTAGGTCTCAGGGGCAAAACATTCAGTACTTC.

This clone was picked up a small number of times. This chain uses TRBV2 with TRBJ1-3; D is ambiguous. V dropped 5 bases and J dropped 0 bases, with 14 bases sitting between them. The CDR3 has 16 residues. From germline, CDR1 is SNHLY and CDR2 FYNNEI. CDR3 nucleotides: TGTGCCAGCAGTCGTCGTGCGCCCAGCTCTGGAAACACCATATATTTT. Its protein is CASSRRAPSSGNTIYF.

This clone was counted between two and nine times. The chain recombines TRBV5-1 with TRBJ2-5; TRBD1 agrees at 7 bases. CDR3 length equals 17 residues. The V segment lost 4 bases and the J segment 1 base; nucleotides outside the gene matches: 13. Germline CDR1 reads SGHRS; CDR2 reads YFSETQ. The CDR3 bases are TGCGCCAGCAGCGGACACCCCGGGACAGCTTTCCAAGAGACCCAGTACTTC. It translates to CASSGHPGTAFQETQYF.

The rearrangement links TRBV28 to TRBJ1-3; the match to TRBD1 covers 9 bases. The V gene end was trimmed by 5 bases and the J gene end by 4 bases; junction bases not matched to a gene: 3. The CDR3 loop spans 14 amino acids. The germline V gene encodes CDR1 MDHEN and CDR2 SYDVKM. The CDR3 protein is CASSPGTGGNTIYF. In DNA, the CDR3 is TGTGCCAGCAGTCCAGGGACAGGGGGAAACACCATATATTTT.

This clone was counted only a few times. The chain recombines TRBV12-5 with TRBJ2-5; 7 nucleotides line up with TRBD1. J was trimmed by 5 bases and V by 3 bases; bases with no gene match: 9. The CDR3 is 15 amino acids. Looked up from germline, CDR1 is LGHNT and CDR2 is FRNRAP. CDR3 protein: CASGFTQGNQETQYF. CDR3 DNA sequence: TGTGCTAGTGGTTTCACACAGGGGAATCAGGAGACCCAGTACTTC.

V is TRBV19 and J is TRBJ1-5; no clear D. Germline V gene data show CDR1 as LNHDA and CDR2 as SQIVND (reference sequence). Trimming removed 7 bases at V and 2 bases at J, with 12 bases between. The CDR3 runs 14 residues. CDR3 in amino acids: CASKSRVGNQPQHF. CDR3 sequence (DNA): TGTGCCAGTAAGTCGCGAGTTGGCAATCAGCCCCAGCATTTT.